These 31 T cell receptor beta chains originate from one sample sequenced in a study of blood T cells in healthy people across ages. The use of a sample-barcoded 5' primer and a J-beta primer mix characterized a second PCR of about 7 to 12 cycles. TCRdb reprocessed the 5' RACE reads via MiXCR and lists one record per CDR3 protein. The sample lists hundreds of thousands of distinct CDR3 sequences; around 28% were seen once. Sequencing was carried out using blood. These receptor sequences come from a woman older than 75 in good health.

This clonotype appeared many times. The chain recombines TRBV12-3 or TRBV12-4 with TRBJ1-2, with D perhaps matching TRBD1 (5 bases). Trimming cost V 7 bases and J 1 base, with 13 bases left between them. This CDR3 is 14 amino acids long. CDR3 sequence: CASNFETVNYGYTF. The CDR3 DNA reads TGTGCCAGCAACTTCGAGACAGTTAACTATGGCTACACCTTC.

This clonotype occurred many times. The chain recombines TRBV12-3 or TRBV12-4 with TRBJ2-3; 9 nucleotides align to TRBD2. Unmatched junction bases numbered 6, after V lost 3 bases and J lost 5 bases. The CDR3 has 15 amino acids. Here the CDR3 DNA reads TGTGCCAGCAGTTTGGGCCTAGCGGGGTTAGATACGCAGTATTTT. Translating it yields CASSLGLAGLDTQYF.

This clonotype has a single count. Given a much more abundant clone one base away, this may be a read error. This CDR3 fails to terminate in the conserved phenylalanine or tryptophan, so it likely reflects a read error. This chain uses TRBV7-2 with TRBJ2-1, with TRBD2 as a possible D gene (6 bases). Germline V gene sequence: CDR1 SGHTA, CDR2 FQGNSA. V lost 0 bases and J lost 3, with 9 bases in between. The CDR3 has 15 amino acids. This chain's CDR3 is CASSLAGSGYNEQFV. The CDR3 nucleotides read TGTGCCAGCAGCTTAGCAGGTAGCGGCTACAATGAGCAGTTCGTC.

This clonotype was detected ten times or more. The gene calls are TRBV30 and TRBJ2-5, with 14 nucleotides matching TRBD2. The CDR3 extends over 17 amino acids. CDR1 is GTSNPN, CDR2 SVGIG, per germline (reference sequence). V shed 2 bases, J shed 3 bases, and the junction held 8 bases outside the gene matches. CDR3 in amino acids: CAWSYIRTSGGKETQYF. The CDR3 nucleotides are TGTGCCTGGAGTTACATTCGGACTAGCGGGGGGAAAGAGACCCAGTACTTC.

The sample holds a few counts of this clonotype. The rearrangement links TRBV5-4 to TRBJ2-7; perhaps TRBD2 as D (6 bases). V was trimmed by 4 bases and J by 5 bases, leaving 16 bases between them. CDR3 length: 14 residues. The germline gives CDR1 SGHNT, CDR2 YYREEE (reference sequence). The CDR3 DNA sequence: TGTGCCAGCAGCGAGGGACTGGGTTTCAACGAGCAGTACTTC. As protein: CASSEGLGFNEQYF.

The chain joins TRBV9 to TRBJ1-1; TRBD1 matches 9 bases. Trimming cost V 4 bases and J 3 bases; bases outside gene matches: 4. The germline V gene encodes CDR1 SGDLS and CDR2 YYNGEE. This CDR3 has 14 residues. The CDR3 protein is CASSPRQGDTEAFF. The CDR3 bases are TGTGCCAGCAGCCCAAGACAGGGGGACACTGAAGCTTTCTTT. Using reference TRBV9 and TRBJ1-1 for the parts outside the CDR3, the full variable domain is DSGVTQTPKHLITATGQRVTLRCSPRSGDLSVYWYQQSLDQGLQFLIQYYNGEERAKGNILERFSAQQFPDLHSELNLSSLELGDSALYFCASSPRQGDTEAFFGQGTRLTVV.

This clonotype was recorded many times. The chain links TRBV29-1 to TRBJ2-1; TRBD1 matches at 7 bases. Germline lookup yields CDR1 SQVTM and CDR2 ANQGSEA. V shed 6 bases, J shed 3 bases, and the junction held 8 bases outside the gene matches. The CDR3 runs 14 residues. CDR3 bases: TGCAGCGTCAAAACAGGGGCCTTCTACAATGAGCAGTTCTTC. Amino acids: CSVKTGAFYNEQFF.

This clonotype has just a few counts. This clone may be a read error of a much larger clone one base away. The chain carries TRBV24-1 and TRBJ2-1; the D gene is possibly TRBD1 (6 bases). The J call may be mistaken, given a closer DNA end match to TRBJ2-7. Germline V CDR1 and CDR2: KGHDR, SFDVKD. CDR3 length: 15 residues. The CDR3 region is CATSDLRGRGNEQYF. CDR3 nucleotide sequence: TGTGCCACCAGTGATTTGCGGGGCAGGGGCAATGAGCAGTACTTC.

This clonotype has ten or more counts. V is TRBV2 and J is TRBJ2-1; maybe TRBD2 (7 bases). Trimming left V 2 bases short and J 6 bases short, with 14 bases between. CDR3 size: 15 residues. The germline V gene encodes CDR1 SNHLY and CDR2 FYNNEI. The CDR3 loop reads CASSEWGGRINEQFF. The DNA of the CDR3 is TGTGCCAGCAGTGAATGGGGGGGCCGTATCAATGAGCAGTTCTTC.

A remark on this clonotype: The junction differs from germline at one of its ends, possibly a read error. This rearrangement joins TRBV15 to TRBJ1-5; D unclear. Germline V CDR1 and CDR2: LNHNV, YYDKDF (reference sequence). The CDR3 is made up of 15 amino acids. The CDR3 DNA is TGTGCCACCAGCAGAGAAGGAGGAGTCAATCAGCCCCAGAATTTT. Its translation: CATSREGGVNQPQNF.

This clonotype showed up just a few times. The chain recombines TRBV3-1 with TRBJ1-2; 7 nucleotides match TRBD1. After removal of 0 bases from V and 9 bases from J, the junction contained 7 bases not matched to a gene. Germline lookup yields CDR1 LGHDT and CDR2 YNNKEL (reference sequence). CDR3 length: 14 amino acids. DNA of the CDR3: TGTGCCAGCAGCCAAGATTCAGGGGGAAAGAGCTACACCTTC. It yields the protein CASSQDSGGKSYTF.

V usage is TRBV7-2 and J usage is TRBJ2-1; the D is unclear. The V end was cut by 6 bases, the J end by 13 bases, with 22 bases between. This CDR3 has 14 amino acids. Germline CDR1 reads SGHTA; CDR2 reads FQGNSA. The CDR3 coding sequence is TGTGCCAGCAGTCCTGATAGGGTGTCGGAGACCCAGTTCTTC. This gives the protein CASSPDRVSETQFF.

This clonotype was found many times. The chain recombines TRBV7-2 with TRBJ1-2, with TRBD1 matching 8 bases. CDR1 is SGHTA, CDR2 FQGNSA, per germline. V lost 6 bases to trimming and J lost 3 bases; unmatched junction nucleotides: 3. CDR3 length: 13 amino acids. For the CDR3, the DNA is TGTGCCAGCAGTCAGGACAGGGACTATGGCTACACCTTC. This encodes CASSQDRDYGYTF.

This clonotype appeared many times. V usage is TRBV25-1 and J usage is TRBJ1-2, with 9 nucleotides matching TRBD1. After removal of 6 bases from V and 8 bases from J, the junction contained 19 bases not matched to a gene. The CDR3 loop spans 17 amino acids. Germline CDR1 MGHDK, CDR2 SYGVNS. The CDR3 region has the DNA TGTGCCAGCAGCGGAGAGACAATTTGGGGGACAGGGAAAGGCTACACCTTC. It codes for CASSGETIWGTGKGYTF.

The chain's CDR3 is CASRGKAVETQYF. The CDR3 region has the DNA TGTGCCAGCAGGGGGAAAGCGGTGGAGACCCAGTACTTC. The chain is built from TRBV7-8 and TRBJ2-5; the D gene is possibly TRBD2 (5 bases). V was pared by 6 bases and J by 5 bases, with 13 bases between. This CDR3 has 13 residues. Germline V lookup: CDR1 SGHVS, CDR2 FQNEAQ.

The table lists this clonotype with many counts. V usage is TRBV7-2 and J usage is TRBJ1-1; D gene uncertain. Germline lookup yields CDR1 SGHTA and CDR2 FQGNSA. Trimming left V 4 bases short and J 0 bases short, with 12 bases between. The CDR3 is made up of 15 amino acids. CDR3 residues: CASSSQSGMNTEAFF. The CDR3 coding sequence is TGTGCCAGCAGCTCTCAGAGCGGCATGAACACTGAAGCTTTCTTT.

This clonotype was seen many times. The chain couples TRBV18 to TRBJ2-5, with 10 bases matching TRBD1. The V and J ends lost 3 bases and 2 bases, in that order; junction bases with no gene match: 3. The V gene's germline CDR1 is KGHSH and CDR2 LQKENI. CDR3 length equals 15 residues. The DNA for the CDR3 is TGTGCCAGCTCACCGGGACAGGGGAGACAAGAGACCCAGTACTTC. Translating gives CASSPGQGRQETQYF.

This clonotype was found many times. The chain links TRBV27 to TRBJ2-1, with D perhaps given as TRBD1 or TRBD2 (7 bases each). V lost 5 bases and J 9 bases, leaving 17 bases between the germline ends. This CDR3 spans 14 amino acids. The germline V gene has CDR1 MNHEY and CDR2 SMNVEV (reference sequence). Here the CDR3 DNA reads TGTGCCAGCAGTCCCCAGGGGGGGCGGCGTGAGCAGTTCTTC. This sequence encodes CASSPQGGRREQFF.

In its sample, this clonotype was seen many times. The chain carries TRBV20-1 and TRBJ2-5, with 9 bases matching TRBD2. The germline V gene has CDR1 DFQATT and CDR2 SNEGSKA (reference sequence). The CDR3 runs 17 residues. The ends lost 3 bases at V and 2 bases at J; junction bases unmatched: 13. The CDR3 protein is CSARPAPKRGEQETQYF. Written as DNA, the CDR3 is TGCAGTGCTAGGCCCGCCCCCAAGCGGGGGGAACAAGAGACCCAGTACTTC.

This clonotype has at least ten counts. This chain connects TRBV6-6 to TRBJ1-2, with D unresolved. Germline lookup yields CDR1 MNHNY and CDR2 SVGAGI (reference sequence). The CDR3 runs to 15 residues. The V end was cut by 4 bases, the J end by 4 bases, with 16 bases between. CDR3: CASSSGLQGSYGYTF. The CDR3 DNA reads TGTGCCAGCAGTTCGGGCCTTCAAGGTAGCTATGGCTACACCTTC.

This clonotype was counted at least ten times. The chain employs TRBV29-1 and TRBJ2-3; the D gene is possibly TRBD1 (5 bases). This CDR3 has 12 residues. Trimming took 6 bases from V and 3 from J, leaving 10 bases between them. Germline V gene sequence: CDR1 SQVTM, CDR2 ANQGSEA. CDR3 amino acids: CSVATVTDTQYF. Here the CDR3 DNA reads TGCAGCGTAGCGACAGTAACAGATACGCAGTATTTT.

Worth noting for this clonotype: The junction differs from germline at one of its ends, possibly a read error. The chain recombines TRBV5-1 with TRBJ2-2; maybe TRBD2 (6 bases). This CDR3 has 15 residues. Germline lookup yields CDR1 SGHRS and CDR2 YFSETQ. The CDR3 DNA reads TGCGCCAGCAGCTCGGGGACTTATTACACCAGGGAGCTGTTTTTT. Translating gives CASSSGTYYTRELFF.

V and J are TRBV9 and TRBJ2-7; D may match TRBD1 or TRBD2 (6 bases each). Germline CDR1 and CDR2: SGDLS and YYNGEE. Trimming removed 2 bases at V and 6 bases at J, with 18 bases between. The CDR3 length is 15 residues. As DNA, the CDR3 is TGTGCCAGCAGCGTTTATGTGGGGGGCGTAGGCGAGCAGTACTTC. It codes for CASSVYVGGVGEQYF.

The genes are TRBV7-3 and TRBJ2-1; D is uncertain. Germline values: CDR1 SGHTA, CDR2 FQGTGA. CDR3 length: 15 amino acids. V shed 5 bases and J shed 0 bases, with 11 bases lying between them. CDR3 loop: CASSIGSASYNEQFF. Here the CDR3 DNA reads TGTGCCAGCAGCATTGGCAGCGCCTCCTACAATGAGCAGTTCTTC. Drawing the rest from reference TRBV7-3 and TRBJ2-1, the complete variable domain is GAGVSQTPSNKVTEKGKYVELRCDPISGHTALYWYRQSLGQGPEFLIYFQGTGAADDSGLPNDRFFAVRPEGSVSTLKIQRTERGDSAVYLCASSIGSASYNEQFFGPGTRLTVL.

The genes are TRBV24-1 and TRBJ2-1, with D maybe TRBD1 (6 bases). Deletions cut 7 bases from V and 5 bases from J, with 11 bases between. CDR3 length: 13 residues. Germline assignment: CDR1 KGHDR and CDR2 SFDVKD. The CDR3 sequence: CATSRDINNEQFF. The CDR3 DNA reads as TGTGCCACCAGCCGGGACATAAACAATGAGCAGTTCTTC.

This clonotype was observed at least ten times. The genes are TRBV7-6 and TRBJ2-5; unclear D gene. CDR1 and CDR2 (germline): SGHVS, FNYEAQ. Deletions cut 2 bases from V and 0 bases from J, with 10 bases between. This CDR3 is 15 amino acids long. The CDR3 region has the DNA TGTGCCAGCAGCTTATCCCACAGCCACCAAGAGACCCAGTACTTC. Protein: CASSLSHSHQETQYF.

This clonotype was picked up many times. This chain joins TRBV20-1 and TRBJ1-1; the D gene is possibly TRBD1 (5 bases). Germline V gene sequence: CDR1 DFQATT, CDR2 SNEGSKA (reference sequence). The length of the CDR3 is 15 residues. The V gene lost 0 bases and the J gene lost 1 base, with 12 bases spanning the gap. This CDR3 is CSAREPGLKNTEAFF. The CDR3 bases are TGCAGTGCTAGAGAACCGGGACTTAAGAACACTGAAGCTTTCTTT.

The chain uses TRBV5-5 and TRBJ1-6; D ambiguous. V gave up 0 bases and J gave up 7 bases, with 8 bases separating them. Germline CDR1 SGHKS, CDR2 YYEKEE (reference sequence). The CDR3 has 14 amino acids. CDR3 residues: CASSLESGNSPLHF. CDR3 nucleotides: TGTGCCAGCAGCTTGGAGTCTGGGAATTCACCCCTCCACTTT. Combining the CDR3 with reference TRBV5-5 and TRBJ1-6 gives the whole variable domain DAGVTQSPTHLIKTRGQQVTLRCSPISGHKSVSWYQQVLGQGPQFIFQYYEKEERGRGNFPDRFSARQFPNYSSELNVNALLLGDSALYLCASSLESGNSPLHFGNGTRLTVT.

This clonotype was seen more than once but under ten times. The CDR3 DNA sequence: TGTGCCAGCAGCTTTATGGGACAGGGGGCCGTGAGCTCCTACAATGAGCAGTTCTTC. It translates to CASSFMGQGAVSSYNEQFF. The chain couples TRBV5-6 to TRBJ2-1, with 12 bases identical to TRBD1. Germline loops: CDR1 SGHDT, CDR2 YYEEEE. This CDR3 has 19 residues. Losses at the gene ends were 2 bases for V and 0 bases for J; bases not matched to a gene: 9.

There are a few counts of this clonotype. This sequence joins TRBV29-1 and TRBJ1-3; D uncertain. CDR1 and CDR2 from the germline V gene are SQVTM and ANQGSEA. The CDR3 loop spans 15 amino acids. V gave up 4 bases and J gave up 2 bases, with 15 bases separating them. CDR3 bases: TGCAGCGTTGCGGCAGGTAGTAGGGCTGGAAACACCATATATTTT. Amino acid sequence: CSVAAGSRAGNTIYF.

This clonotype has ten or more counts. V gene TRBV20-1 combines with J gene TRBJ2-5; 14 positions match TRBD2. Matching the DNA end better, TRBJ2-7 makes the J call doubtful. Germline-derived CDR1 and CDR2 are DFQATT and SNEGSKA (reference sequence). The CDR3 is 14 amino acids. As DNA, the CDR3 is TGCAGTGCTACTGGGACTAGCGGGGGATACGAGCAGTACTTC. Its translation is CSATGTSGGYEQYF.